One sample yielded the 14 T cell receptor beta chains listed below, sequenced in a study of shared clonotypes between healthy human individuals. Assay: immunoSEQ multiplex PCR; the TCRdb copy retains only in-frame clones and omits some. The data show around 2.5 million clones, 80% to 95% seen once. Material for sequencing was naive CD4+ T cells from PBMCs. Stated subset: CD45RA+ positively selected. The receptors were sampled from a man aged 18 to 35 in good health. Some clones in this sample may be carry-over from other donors' samples.

This clone was observed a single time. V gene TRBV5-1 combines with J gene TRBJ2-1, with D unresolved. Germline V gene sequence: CDR1 SGHRS, CDR2 YFSETQ. The CDR3 contains 15 residues. Trimming removed 4 bases at V and 5 bases at J, with 16 bases between. DNA of the CDR3: TGCGCCAGCAGCCGTCAAGAGAAAGCAGACAATGAGCAGTTCTTC. Translation gives CASSRQEKADNEQFF.

V usage is TRBV4-2 and J usage is TRBJ1-3; D perhaps matches TRBD1 (6 bases). Trimming pared 5 bases from V and 0 bases from J, leaving 11 bases between. The germline V gene has CDR1 LGHNA and CDR2 YNFKEQ. This CDR3 is built from 15 residues. The CDR3 region has the DNA TGTGCCAGCAGCTACGACAGGAGCTCTGGAAACACCATATATTTT. Translated: CASSYDRSSGNTIYF.

V usage is TRBV7-2 and J usage is TRBJ2-5, with D uncertain. V was pared by 8 bases and J by 1 base, with 14 bases between. CDR1 SGHTA and CDR2 FQGNSA come from the germline V gene. This CDR3 comprises 14 residues. The CDR3: CASSGRLSQETQYF. CDR3 nucleotide sequence: TGTGCCAGCTCCGGACGACTGTCCCAAGAGACCCAGTACTTC.

Notes on this clone: The sample contains more than one DNA sequence encoding this CDR3. The chain joins TRBV9 to TRBJ2-2; no reliable D call. The length of the CDR3 is 14 residues. Trimming shortened V by 0 bases and J by 4 bases, and 7 bases separated the two germline ends. CDR1 SGDLS and CDR2 YYNGEE come from the germline V gene. CDR3 DNA sequence: TGTGCCAGCAGCGTAGCGAGACGCACCGGGGAGCTGTTTTTT. This gives the protein CASSVARRTGELFF.

The sample holds one count of this clone. The rearrangement joins TRBV7-2 to TRBJ2-7; TRBD2 is a possible D gene (6 bases). Between the trimmed V and J ends, which lost 6 bases and 1 base, there was a span of 16 bases. This CDR3 has 15 residues. Germline V gene sequence: CDR1 SGHTA, CDR2 FQGNSA. The CDR3 protein is CASSLGVAVSYEQYF. CDR3 in DNA: TGTGCCAGCAGTCTCGGAGTAGCGGTATCCTACGAGCAGTACTTC.

The rearrangement links TRBV5-1 to TRBJ2-3; 10 positions match TRBD1. The V segment lost 4 bases and the J segment 5 bases; nucleotides outside the gene matches: 7. Germline lookup yields CDR1 SGHRS and CDR2 YFSETQ. This CDR3 has 15 amino acids. CDR3 in amino acids: CASSPDRGLGDTQYF. The CDR3 DNA is TGCGCCAGCAGCCCTGACAGGGGGCTTGGAGATACGCAGTATTTT.

The chain couples TRBV29-1 to TRBJ1-1; D ambiguous. The V gene lost 8 bases and the J gene lost 3 bases, with 10 bases spanning the gap. Germline CDR1 SQVTM, CDR2 ANQGSEA. The CDR3 contains 11 residues. CDR3 protein: CSTSEYTEAFF. The DNA of the CDR3 is TGCAGCACGTCCGAGTACACTGAAGCTTTCTTT.

The chain joins TRBV28 to TRBJ2-5; no reliable D call. The CDR3 sequence is 14 residues long. V lost 1 base and J lost 2, with 8 bases in between. Germline V gene data show CDR1 as MDHEN and CDR2 as SYDVKM. The CDR3 nucleotides are TGTGCCAGCAGTTTATCGGACGGTCAAGAGACCCAGTACTTC. Encoded protein: CASSLSDGQETQYF.

This sequence joins TRBV28 and TRBJ1-2; D perhaps matches TRBD1 (5 bases). The ends were cut back, 5 bases at V and 8 bases at J, with 15 bases in the middle. This CDR3 has 13 amino acids. From germline, CDR1 is MDHEN and CDR2 SYDVKM. In nucleotides, the CDR3 is TGTGCCAGCAGTGGGGGACTCTATAACGGCTACACCTTC. Encoded protein: CASSGGLYNGYTF.

The gene calls are TRBV14 and TRBJ1-3, with D uncertain. Germline loops: CDR1 SGHDN, CDR2 FVKESK. The CDR3 contains 13 residues. Between the trimmed V and J ends, which lost 1 base and 0 bases, there was a span of 1 base. The CDR3 loop is CASSQVSGNTIYF. The CDR3 nucleotides read TGTGCCAGCAGCCAAGTCTCTGGAAACACCATATATTTT.

This chain uses TRBV29-1 with TRBJ1-2; a weak D match, TRBD1 (5 bases). CDR1 is SQVTM, CDR2 ANQGSEA, per germline. Trimming took off 3 bases at V and 8 bases at J, with 16 bases between the two ends. CDR3 size: 13 residues. The CDR3 loop is CSVEEGYKWGYTF. The CDR3 region has the DNA TGCAGCGTTGAGGAGGGGTACAAATGGGGCTACACCTTC.

Details on this clone: Other DNA sequences in this specimen translate into the identical CDR3. The J gene is TRBJ2-2, the V gene TRBV25-1; a possible D gene is TRBD1 (5 bases). CDR1 and CDR2 (germline): MGHDK, SYGVNS. The germline V and J ends were trimmed by 3 bases and 5 bases, with 10 bases remaining between them. CDR3 length: 14 amino acids. DNA of the CDR3: TGTGCCAGCAGTGACAGGGTGGGGACCGGGGAGCTGTTTTTT. This translates into CASSDRVGTGELFF.

A word on this clone: Other nucleotide sequences from this sample produce the same CDR3. The J gene is TRBJ2-5, the V gene TRBV5-1; D unresolved. The V gene lost 0 bases and the J gene lost 5 bases, with 8 bases spanning the gap. The CDR3 length is 13 residues. Germline V gene data show CDR1 as SGHRS and CDR2 as YFSETQ. CDR3 amino acids: CASSLVGGETQYF. The CDR3 DNA follows: TGCGCCAGCAGCTTGGTTGGTGGGGAGACCCAGTACTTC.

The V call is TRBV29-1, the J call TRBJ2-5; D is perhaps TRBD1 (6 bases). CDR3 size: 13 residues. Trimming stripped 4 bases from V and 5 bases from J, with 14 bases between. Germline CDR1 reads SQVTM; CDR2 reads ANQGSEA. CDR3 coding DNA: TGCAGCGTTGCAAACAGGGTTCCGGAGACCCAGTACTTC. Translation: CSVANRVPETQYF.